Each of the 23 T cell receptor beta chains below was sequenced from the same sample in a study of blood T cell repertoires in COVID-19. The assay was immunoSEQ multiplex PCR, and TCRdb's table has in-frame clones only and misses some. Among about 120,000 clones, roughly four fifths were seen once, and the ten largest hold under 3%. The sequencing sample was made of peripheral blood. The receptor set was obtained from a man in his fifties with acute or convalescent COVID-19.

This sequence joins TRBV5-1 and TRBJ2-1; 10 nucleotides align to TRBD2. Unmatched junction bases numbered 1, after V lost 4 bases and J lost 0 bases. Germline CDR1 reads SGHRS; CDR2 reads YFSETQ. This CDR3 is built from 15 residues. This CDR3 is CASSPSGGSYNEQFF. The CDR3 DNA is TGCGCCAGCAGCCCTAGCGGGGGCTCCTACAATGAGCAGTTCTTC.

This sequence joins TRBV20-1 and TRBJ2-7, with D possibly TRBD2 on 5 matching bases. Germline CDR1 reads DFQATT; CDR2 reads SNEGSKA (reference sequence). The V gene lost 6 bases and the J gene lost 7 bases, with 13 bases spanning the gap. This CDR3 comprises 11 residues. Here the CDR3 DNA reads TGCAGTGCAGGAGGTCAAGGGGAGCAGTACTTC. Protein product: CSAGGQGEQYF.

The chain employs TRBV19 and TRBJ2-1; 8 bases agree with TRBD1. Unmatched junction bases numbered 6, after V lost 1 base and J lost 10 bases. Germline V lookup: CDR1 LNHDA, CDR2 SQIVND (reference sequence). The length of the CDR3 is 14 residues. CDR3 nucleotides: TGTGCCAGTAGTATAGGTTGGACAGGGAGGGAGCAGTTCTTC. It is translated as CASSIGWTGREQFF.

This clone showed up just once. The J gene is TRBJ1-1, the V gene TRBV5-1; a possible D gene is TRBD1 (5 bases). V lost 7 bases to trimming and J lost 3 bases, with 13 bases between them. Per germline, CDR1 SGHRS and CDR2 YFSETQ. This CDR3 is 13 amino acids long. Here the CDR3 DNA reads TGCGCCAGCTCTGGCAGGGTGGACACTGAAGCTTTCTTT. It is translated as CASSGRVDTEAFF.

The chain couples TRBV6-1 to TRBJ1-1, with 7 bases identical to TRBD1. The CDR3 length is 18 residues. With V trimmed by 4 bases and J by 0 bases, 14 bases remained unmatched. Germline assignment: CDR1 MNHNS and CDR2 SASEGT. The CDR3 region is CASSGPQGGQAMNTEAFF. The CDR3 bases are TGTGCCAGCAGTGGACCACAGGGCGGACAGGCAATGAACACTGAAGCTTTCTTT.

This sequence joins TRBV28 and TRBJ2-7; 7 nucleotides align to TRBD2. Per the germline V gene, CDR1 is MDHEN and CDR2 is SYDVKM. V was pared by 6 bases and J by 3 bases, with 11 bases of the junction left unmatched. The CDR3 is made up of 15 amino acids. The chain's CDR3 is CASSPTGTINYEQYF. Written as DNA, the CDR3 is TGTGCCAGCAGCCCTACCGGGACTATCAACTACGAGCAGTACTTC. The variable domain in full, completed from reference TRBV28 and TRBJ2-7, reads DVKVTQSSRYLVKRTGEKVFLECVQDMDHENMFWYRQDPGLGLRLIYFSYDVKMKEKGDIPEGYSVSREKKERFSLILESASTNQTSMYLCASSPTGTINYEQYFGPGTRLTVT.

This sequence joins TRBV28 and TRBJ2-2; D is unclear. Germline V lookup: CDR1 MDHEN, CDR2 SYDVKM. CDR3 size: 13 residues. Trimming shortened V by 3 bases and J by 3 bases, and 5 bases separated the two germline ends. The CDR3 is CASSLEYTGELFF. In DNA, the CDR3 is TGTGCCAGCAGTTTGGAGTACACCGGGGAGCTGTTTTTT.

This clone was counted a single time. The rearrangement uses TRBV7-3 and TRBJ2-1; TRBD1 agrees at 8 bases. Germline CDR1 SGHTA, CDR2 FQGTGA. The CDR3 totals 16 residues. V lost 5 bases and J lost 3; bases outside the gene matches: 9. CDR3 coding DNA: TGTGCCAGCAGCCCCACTGCAGGGGGCTTCTACAATGAGCAGTTCTTC. Translated: CASSPTAGGFYNEQFF.

The chain combines TRBV7-9 with TRBJ2-1; D may be TRBD1 (5 bases). Germline V gives CDR1 SEHNR, CDR2 FQNEAQ (reference sequence). The CDR3 extends over 15 amino acids. V was pared by 3 bases and J by 7 bases, with 16 bases between. The CDR3 loop reads CASSFGQGVRNEQFF. The CDR3 DNA reads TGTGCCAGCAGCTTTGGGCAGGGTGTAAGAAATGAGCAGTTCTTC.

V usage is TRBV7-8 and J usage is TRBJ2-4, with TRBD1 matching over 7 bases. V was clipped by 5 bases and J by 0 bases; unmatched bases: 19. CDR3 length equals 20 residues. In germline, CDR1 is SGHVS, CDR2 FQNEAQ. Here the CDR3 DNA reads TGTGCCAGCAGCCAGACAAACCGGGACAGACAGTCCATAGCCAAAAACATTCAGTACTTC. Its translation: CASSQTNRDRQSIAKNIQYF.

The chain has TRBV30 and TRBJ1-2; 7 nucleotides match TRBD1. CDR1 and CDR2 (germline): GTSNPN, SVGIG (reference sequence). V lost 3 bases and J lost 5; bases outside the gene matches: 6. The CDR3 spans 13 residues. DNA for the CDR3: TGTGCCTGGAGCCCCGACAGGGCTTATGGCTACACCTTC. This sequence encodes CAWSPDRAYGYTF.

This chain joins TRBV5-1 and TRBJ2-7, with 11 bases fitting TRBD1. Trimming took 1 base from V and 3 from J; bases not matched to a gene: 15. Germline lookup yields CDR1 SGHRS and CDR2 YFSETQ. The CDR3 spans 19 residues. The CDR3 protein is CASSLPTGQGDSVNYEQYF. The CDR3 DNA follows: TGCGCCAGCAGCTTGCCGACGGGACAGGGGGATTCAGTTAACTACGAGCAGTACTTC.

The chain links TRBV27 to TRBJ1-4, with 7 bases aligning to TRBD1. The CDR3 has 15 residues. The J segment lost 8 bases and the V segment lost 0 bases, leaving 6 bases of the junction unmatched. Germline CDR1 reads MNHEY; CDR2 reads SMNVEV (reference sequence). The CDR3 DNA reads TGTGCCAGCAGTTTATCGACAGGGTACGGAGAAAAACTGTTTTTT. It is translated as CASSLSTGYGEKLFF. Complete variable domain (other parts from reference TRBV27 and TRBJ1-4): EAQVTQNPRYLITVTGKKLTVTCSQNMNHEYMSWYRQDPGLGLRQIYYSMNVEVTDKGDVPEGYKVSRKEKRNFPLILESPSPNQTSLYFCASSLSTGYGEKLFFGSGTQLSVL.

V gene TRBV11-2 combines with J gene TRBJ2-1, with 7 bases lining up with TRBD1. The CDR3 sequence is 17 residues long. Germline V lookup: CDR1 SGHAT, CDR2 FQNNGV. Losses at the gene ends were 5 bases for V and 8 bases for J; bases not matched to a gene: 18. The CDR3, as DNA: TGTGCCAGCAGCCCTAGGGACAGTTTTTATGACCCATATGAGCAGTTCTTC. It is translated as CASSPRDSFYDPYEQFF.

The V call is TRBV19, the J call TRBJ2-7, with a tentative D call TRBD1 (5 bases). Trimming left V 6 bases short and J 3 bases short, with 21 bases between. Germline-derived CDR1 and CDR2 are LNHDA and SQIVND (reference sequence). This CDR3 comprises 16 residues. The CDR3 DNA reads as TGTGCCAGTAGAGTATCGGGTGGGGCGGAGCTCTACGAGCAGTACTTC. Protein sequence: CASRVSGGAELYEQYF. The full variable domain, completed using reference TRBV19 and TRBJ2-7, is DGGITQSPKYLFRKEGQNVTLSCEQNLNHDAMYWYRQDPGQGLRLIYYSQIVNDFQKGDIAEGYSVSREKKESFPLTVTSAQKNPTAFYLCASRVSGGAELYEQYFGPGTRLTVT.

In its sample, this clone was seen a few times. V is TRBV2 and J is TRBJ2-7, with 9 bases identical to TRBD2. There are 14 residues in the CDR3. The V segment lost 3 bases and the J segment 6 bases; nucleotides outside the gene matches: 6. Germline V gene sequence: CDR1 SNHLY, CDR2 FYNNEI. CDR3 protein: CASSDRGGAFEQYF. The CDR3 DNA sequence: TGTGCCAGCAGTGATCGCGGGGGGGCTTTCGAGCAGTACTTC.

This clone occurred a few times. This chain connects TRBV19 to TRBJ2-3, with 15 bases that match TRBD2. Trimming removed 4 bases from V and 2 bases from J; junction bases left unmatched: 4. Germline V CDR1 and CDR2: LNHDA, SQIVND (reference sequence). The CDR3 loop spans 17 amino acids. The CDR3 nucleotides read TGTGCCAGTAGTACGGGACTAGCGGGGGGATACACAGATACGCAGTATTTT. Translation: CASSTGLAGGYTDTQYF.

For this clone: Other DNA sequences in this sample translate to the same CDR3. V and J are TRBV11-2 and TRBJ1-6, with no clear D. The CDR3 has 13 residues. V dropped 0 bases and J dropped 9 bases, with 6 bases sitting between them. The germline CDR1 and CDR2 sequences are SGHAT and FQNNGV. CDR3 DNA sequence: TGTGCCAGCAGCTTAGAACCCGGTTCACCCCTCCACTTT. Its translation is CASSLEPGSPLHF.

The rearrangement uses TRBV28 and TRBJ2-7; the match to TRBD2 covers 8 bases. V lost 11 bases to trimming and J lost 2 bases; unmatched junction nucleotides: 8. Germline CDR1 is MDHEN and CDR2 is SYDVKM. CDR3 length equals 13 residues. The CDR3 spells CAGALAGTYEQYF. The DNA for the CDR3 is TGTGCCGGAGCCTTAGCGGGGACCTACGAGCAGTACTTC.

The V call is TRBV4-1, the J call TRBJ2-3; D is ambiguous. Germline CDR1 reads MGHRA; CDR2 reads YSYEKL. Trimming cost V 4 bases and J 1 base, with 18 bases left between them. The CDR3 is 17 residues long. CDR3 region: CASSPHPVGVGTDTQYF. For the CDR3, the DNA is TGCGCCAGCAGCCCCCACCCGGTAGGAGTTGGCACAGATACGCAGTATTTT.

The chain recombines TRBV19 with TRBJ2-2, with D maybe TRBD1 (6 bases). The CDR3 spans 15 residues. The V end was cut by 2 bases, the J end by 1 base, with 8 bases between. CDR1 is LNHDA and CDR2 is SQIVND in the germline V gene (reference sequence). The CDR3 here is CASSITGKNTGELFF. The DNA of the CDR3 is TGTGCCAGTAGTATAACAGGGAAGAACACCGGGGAGCTGTTTTTT.

This chain links TRBV19 with TRBJ2-7; TRBD1 might be the D (6 bases). Trimming stripped 3 bases from V and 5 bases from J, with 11 bases between. The germline gives CDR1 LNHDA, CDR2 SQIVND (reference sequence). This CDR3 is 13 amino acids long. The CDR3 DNA is TGTGCCAGTAGTATCGACAGGATCGACGAGCAGTACTTC. It codes for CASSIDRIDEQYF.

This chain uses TRBV28 with TRBJ2-1, with 10 bases aligning to TRBD2. CDR1 is MDHEN and CDR2 is SYDVKM in the germline V gene. The length of the CDR3 is 15 residues. J lost 3 bases, V lost 6 bases, and 5 bases had no gene match. Here the CDR3 reads CASSPGLAVYNEQFF. CDR3 bases: TGTGCCAGCAGCCCCGGACTAGCGGTCTACAATGAGCAGTTCTTC.